The 10 T cell receptor beta chains below all came from one sample that was sequenced in a study of T-cell reconstitution after alpha-beta-depleted transplantation in children. Unique molecular identifiers were incorporated during preparation of the TCRbeta library. TCRdb called the PCR reads again in MiXCR, with one record for every CDR3 protein. The sample yields under 450,000 distinct CDR3 sequences, roughly 14% seen once. The sample was PBMCs, taken from the stem cell graft. The receptors were gathered from a human donor who donated a stem cell graft to a child with Fanconi anemia.

This clonotype came up a few times. This chain connects TRBV6-1 to TRBJ1-2; D uncertain. The CDR3 covers 13 residues. Trimming took 5 bases from V and 6 from J, leaving 13 bases between them. Per the germline V gene, CDR1 is MNHNS and CDR2 is SASEGT. CDR3 bases: TGTGCCAGCAGTCCTGTGGGGAGACATGGCTACACCTTC. Encoded protein: CASSPVGRHGYTF.

The V and J genes are TRBV12-3 or TRBV12-4 and TRBJ2-1, with 8 positions matching TRBD1. V lost 10 bases and J lost 8; bases outside the gene matches: 10. The CDR3 sequence is 13 residues long. In DNA, the CDR3 is TGTGCCACCACGAGGGACAGGCGCGATGAGCAGTTCTTC. Protein sequence: CATTRDRRDEQFF.

This clonotype was counted many times. The rearrangement links TRBV4-3 to TRBJ1-2; D is unresolved. The germline gives CDR1 LGHNA, CDR2 YSLEER. The CDR3 is 15 amino acids. V was clipped by 0 bases and J by 4 bases, with 12 bases between them. The CDR3 DNA is TGCGCCAGCAGCCAAGAGTTTGGCCCCGTCTATGGCTACACCTTC. It is translated as CASSQEFGPVYGYTF.

The chain uses TRBV6-5 and TRBJ1-2; D is possibly TRBD1 (5 bases). Germline CDR1 MNHEY, CDR2 SVGAGI. The V gene lost 6 bases and the J gene lost 3 bases, with 23 bases spanning the gap. CDR3 length equals 17 residues. The CDR3 bases are TGTGCCAGCAGCTCGGAAGGCCCGACAGACTCCTACTATGGCTACACCTTC. Residues: CASSSEGPTDSYYGYTF.

This clonotype was observed many times. The chain links TRBV12-3 or TRBV12-4 to TRBJ1-5; the D is unclear. Trimming removed 5 bases at V and 1 base at J, with 12 bases between. This CDR3 has 15 residues. The CDR3 protein is CASSNRPQSNQPQHF. The DNA of the CDR3 is TGTGCCAGCAGTAACAGACCCCAAAGCAATCAGCCCCAGCATTTT.

This clonotype was observed a few times. The V gene is TRBV5-1, the J gene TRBJ2-3; D may correspond to TRBD1 or TRBD2 (5 bases each). Trimming left V 2 bases short and J 0 bases short, with 10 bases between. CDR3 length equals 15 residues. The germline V gene has CDR1 SGHRS and CDR2 YFSETQ. Written as DNA, the CDR3 is TGCGCCAGCAGCTTAGGGACCGTAAGCACAGATACGCAGTATTTT. It codes for CASSLGTVSTDTQYF.

The V call is TRBV9, the J call TRBJ2-1; D may match TRBD1 or TRBD2 (5 bases each). Germline V CDR1 and CDR2: SGDLS, YYNGEE. Trimming removed 0 bases at V and 7 bases at J, with 8 bases between. The CDR3 covers 13 residues. CDR3 region: CASSVAGTNEQFF. The CDR3 region has the DNA TGTGCCAGCAGCGTAGCTGGGACGAATGAGCAGTTCTTC.

This clonotype was observed at least ten times. The CDR3 here is CASSLGQGANYGYTF. CDR3 nucleotides: TGCGCCAGCAGCTTGGGACAGGGTGCTAACTATGGCTACACCTTC. J is TRBJ1-2 and V is TRBV5-1, with 7 positions matching TRBD1. Germline V gives CDR1 SGHRS, CDR2 YFSETQ. CDR3 length equals 15 residues. With V trimmed by 0 bases and J by 0 bases, 2 bases remained unmatched.

The V and J genes are TRBV10-1 and TRBJ1-3; D remains ambiguous. The length of the CDR3 is 14 residues. V dropped 4 bases and J dropped 0 bases, with 7 bases sitting between them. Germline lookup yields CDR1 WNHNN and CDR2 SYGVQD (reference sequence). The CDR3 DNA follows: TGCGCCAGCAGTGGGAGTCGCTCTGGAAACACCATATATTTT. Amino acids: CASSGSRSGNTIYF.

This clonotype was found many times. V gene TRBV5-1 combines with J gene TRBJ2-2, with D maybe TRBD2 (5 bases). Per the germline V gene, CDR1 is SGHRS and CDR2 is YFSETQ. The CDR3 has 12 residues. V lost 4 bases and J lost 7, with 8 bases in between. CDR3 in amino acids: CASSREYGELFF. CDR3 in DNA: TGCGCCAGCAGCAGGGAGTACGGGGAGCTGTTTTTT.